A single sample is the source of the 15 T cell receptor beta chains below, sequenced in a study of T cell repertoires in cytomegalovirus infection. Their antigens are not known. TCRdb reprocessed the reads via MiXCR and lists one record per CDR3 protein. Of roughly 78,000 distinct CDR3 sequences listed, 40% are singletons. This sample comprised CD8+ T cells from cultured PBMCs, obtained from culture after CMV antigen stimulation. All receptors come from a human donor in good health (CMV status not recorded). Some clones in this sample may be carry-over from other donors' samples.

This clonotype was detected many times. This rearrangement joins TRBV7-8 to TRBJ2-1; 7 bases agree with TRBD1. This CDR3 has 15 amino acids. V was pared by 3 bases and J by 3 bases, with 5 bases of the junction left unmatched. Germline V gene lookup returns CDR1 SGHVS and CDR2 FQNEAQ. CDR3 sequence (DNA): TGTGCCAGCAGCTTTGCCGGGACAGTCTACAATGAGCAGTTCTTC. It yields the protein CASSFAGTVYNEQFF.

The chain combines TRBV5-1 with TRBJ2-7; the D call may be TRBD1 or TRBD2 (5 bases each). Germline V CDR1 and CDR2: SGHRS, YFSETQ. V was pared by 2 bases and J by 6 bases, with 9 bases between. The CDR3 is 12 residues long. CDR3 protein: CASSFSGTEQYF. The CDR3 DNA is TGCGCCAGCAGCTTTTCGGGGACCGAGCAGTACTTC.

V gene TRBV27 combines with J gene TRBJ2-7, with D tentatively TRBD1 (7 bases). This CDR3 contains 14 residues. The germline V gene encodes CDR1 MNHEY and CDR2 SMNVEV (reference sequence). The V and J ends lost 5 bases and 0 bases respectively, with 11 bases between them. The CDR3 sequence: CASSQGGVSYEQYF. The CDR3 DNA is TGTGCCAGCAGTCAGGGGGGCGTCTCCTACGAGCAGTACTTC.

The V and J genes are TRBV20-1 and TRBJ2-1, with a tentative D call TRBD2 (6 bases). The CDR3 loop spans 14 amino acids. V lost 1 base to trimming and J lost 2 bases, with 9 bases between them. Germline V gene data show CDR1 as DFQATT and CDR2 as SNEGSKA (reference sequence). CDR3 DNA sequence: TGCAGTGCTAGAGGGGACTTCCCCTACAATGAGCAGTTCTTC. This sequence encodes CSARGDFPYNEQFF.

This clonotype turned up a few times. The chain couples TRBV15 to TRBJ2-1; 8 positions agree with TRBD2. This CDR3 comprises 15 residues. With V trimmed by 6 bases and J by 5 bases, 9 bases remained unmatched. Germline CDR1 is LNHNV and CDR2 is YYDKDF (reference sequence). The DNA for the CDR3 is TGTGCCACCAGAGCAGCGGGGGTGACGAACAATGAGCAGTTCTTC. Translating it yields CATRAAGVTNNEQFF.

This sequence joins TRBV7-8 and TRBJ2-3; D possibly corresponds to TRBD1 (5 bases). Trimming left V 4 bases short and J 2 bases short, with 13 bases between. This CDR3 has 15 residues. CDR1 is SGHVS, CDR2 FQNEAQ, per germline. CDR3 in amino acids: CASSSPVDITDTQYF. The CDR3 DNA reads TGTGCCAGCAGCTCACCAGTGGACATCACAGATACGCAGTATTTT.

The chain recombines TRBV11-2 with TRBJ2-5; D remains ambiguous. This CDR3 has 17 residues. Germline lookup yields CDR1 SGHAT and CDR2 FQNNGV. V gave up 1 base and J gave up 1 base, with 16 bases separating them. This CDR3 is CASSLGYRFQSQETQYF. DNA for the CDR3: TGTGCCAGCAGCTTAGGCTATCGTTTTCAGTCCCAAGAGACCCAGTACTTC.

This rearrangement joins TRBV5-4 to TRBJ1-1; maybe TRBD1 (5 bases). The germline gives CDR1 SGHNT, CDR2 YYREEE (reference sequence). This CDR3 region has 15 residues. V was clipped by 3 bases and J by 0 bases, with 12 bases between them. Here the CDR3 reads CASSWGTAMNTEAFF. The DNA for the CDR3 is TGTGCCAGCAGCTGGGGGACCGCCATGAACACTGAAGCTTTCTTT.

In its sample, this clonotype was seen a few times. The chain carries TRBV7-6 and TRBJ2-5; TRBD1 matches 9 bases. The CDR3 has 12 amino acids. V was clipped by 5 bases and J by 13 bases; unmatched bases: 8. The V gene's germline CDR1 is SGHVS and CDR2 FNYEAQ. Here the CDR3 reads CASSLRDREPYF. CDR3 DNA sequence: TGTGCCAGCAGCCTCAGGGACAGGGAGCCGTACTTC.

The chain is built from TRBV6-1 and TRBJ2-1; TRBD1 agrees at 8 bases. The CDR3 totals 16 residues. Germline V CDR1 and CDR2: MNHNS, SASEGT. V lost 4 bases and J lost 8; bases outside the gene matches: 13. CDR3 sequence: CASSATGDRMSDEQFF. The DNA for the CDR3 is TGTGCCAGCAGTGCCACCGGGGACAGGATGAGCGATGAGCAGTTCTTC.

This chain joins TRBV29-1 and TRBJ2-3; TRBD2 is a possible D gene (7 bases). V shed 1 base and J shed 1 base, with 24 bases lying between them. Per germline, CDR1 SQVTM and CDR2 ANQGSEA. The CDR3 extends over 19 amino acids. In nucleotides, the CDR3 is TGCAGCGTTGAAGGGGCAGGGGAAGCGGGGTTCGGAGGCACAGATACGCAGTATTTT. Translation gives CSVEGAGEAGFGGTDTQYF.

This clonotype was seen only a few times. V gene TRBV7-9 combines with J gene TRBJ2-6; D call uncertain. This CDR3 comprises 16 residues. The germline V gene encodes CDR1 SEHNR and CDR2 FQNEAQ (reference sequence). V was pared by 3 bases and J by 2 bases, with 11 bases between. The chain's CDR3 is CASSFFTPAGANVLTF. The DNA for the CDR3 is TGTGCCAGCAGCTTCTTTACCCCGGCTGGGGCCAACGTCCTGACTTTC.

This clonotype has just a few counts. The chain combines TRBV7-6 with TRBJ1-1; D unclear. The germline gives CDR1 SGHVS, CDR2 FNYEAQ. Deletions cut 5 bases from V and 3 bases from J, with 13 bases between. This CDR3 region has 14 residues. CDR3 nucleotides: TGTGCCAGCAGCCCGAGCGACGGATACACTGAAGCTTTCTTT. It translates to CASSPSDGYTEAFF.

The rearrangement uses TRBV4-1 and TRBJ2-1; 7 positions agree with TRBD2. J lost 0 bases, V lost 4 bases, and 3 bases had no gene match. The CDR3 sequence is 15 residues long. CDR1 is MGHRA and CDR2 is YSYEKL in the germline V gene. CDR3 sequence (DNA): TGCGCCAGCAGCCGCAAGCGGGACTCCTACAATGAGCAGTTCTTC. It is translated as CASSRKRDSYNEQFF.

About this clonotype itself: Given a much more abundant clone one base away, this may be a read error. The CDR3, as DNA: TGTGCCAGCAGCTACGGTGGACAGGTTGGTGGCACTGAAGCTTTCTTT. Amino acid sequence: CASSYGGQVGGTEAFF. The chain employs TRBV7-6 and TRBJ1-1; 7 nucleotides line up with TRBD1. J gave up 4 bases and V 4 bases, and 12 bases lay outside the gene matches. CDR3 size: 16 residues. Germline V gives CDR1 SGHVS, CDR2 FNYEAQ.